This T cell receptor (beta chain) appears in the sequencing data of a study of blood T cell repertoires in COVID-19. Study background: Samples of COVID-19 (acute and convalescent) were obtained from the United States, Italy and Spain. T cells, B-cell-depleted T cells, or PBMCs supplied cDNA or gDNA.

Methods used by the authors: Reference gene primer amplification in the assay estimated nucleated cell counts. Here immunoSEQ multiplex PCR was the method, and the copy in TCRdb shows in-frame clones only, minus some. The V and J calls and clone size were taken over from that table, and D and trimming were inferred from the DNA. The sample consists of about 230,000 clones, around 88% of them appearing once. The CDR3 spans 16 residues. V dropped 0 bases and J dropped 4; count of bases not matched to a gene: 7. Per germline, CDR1 SGHRS and CDR2 YFSETQ. The sample comprised PBMCs or T cells enriched from blood (not recorded which). The TCR was taken from a woman in her forties with acute COVID-19. The chain is built from TRBV5-1 and TRBJ2-3; TRBD2 matches 8 bases. The CDR3 DNA is TGCGCCAGCAGCTTGGATTCGGGAGGGCCCGCAGATACGCAGTATTTT. It specifies CASSLDSGGPADTQYF. Complete variable domain (other parts from reference TRBV5-1 and TRBJ2-3): KAGVTQTPRYLIKTRGQQVTLSCSPISGHRSVSWYQQTPGQGLQFLFEYFSETQRNKGNFPGRFSGRQFSNSRSEMNVSTLELGDSALYLCASSLDSGGPADTQYFGPGTRLTVL.